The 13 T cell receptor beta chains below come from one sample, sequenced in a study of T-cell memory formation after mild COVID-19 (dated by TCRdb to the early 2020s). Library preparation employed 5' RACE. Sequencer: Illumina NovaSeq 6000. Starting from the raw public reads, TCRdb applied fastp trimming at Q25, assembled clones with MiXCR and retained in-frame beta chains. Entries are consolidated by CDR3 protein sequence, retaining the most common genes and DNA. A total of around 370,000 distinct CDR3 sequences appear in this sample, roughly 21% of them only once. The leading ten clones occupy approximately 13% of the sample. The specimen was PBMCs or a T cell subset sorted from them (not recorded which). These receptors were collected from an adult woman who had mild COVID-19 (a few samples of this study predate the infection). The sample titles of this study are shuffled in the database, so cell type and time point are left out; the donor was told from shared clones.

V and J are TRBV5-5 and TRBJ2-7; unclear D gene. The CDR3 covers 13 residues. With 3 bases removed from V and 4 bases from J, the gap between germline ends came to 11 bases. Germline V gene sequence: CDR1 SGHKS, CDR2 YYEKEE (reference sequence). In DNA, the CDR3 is TGTGCCAGCAGCTCAGGCTCGGGTTACGAGCAGTACTTC. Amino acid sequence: CASSSGSGYEQYF.

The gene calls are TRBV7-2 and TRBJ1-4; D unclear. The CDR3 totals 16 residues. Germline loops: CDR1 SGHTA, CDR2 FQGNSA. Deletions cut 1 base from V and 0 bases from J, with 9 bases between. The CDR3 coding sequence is TGTGCCAGCAGCTTAGACGTGTATGCAACTAATGAAAAACTGTTTTTT. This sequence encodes CASSLDVYATNEKLFF.

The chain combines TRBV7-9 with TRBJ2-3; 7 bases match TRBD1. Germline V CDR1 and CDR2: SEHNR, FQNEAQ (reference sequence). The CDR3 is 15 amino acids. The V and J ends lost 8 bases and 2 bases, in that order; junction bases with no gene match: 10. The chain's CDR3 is CASGEGARVTDTQYF. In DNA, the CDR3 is TGTGCCAGCGGCGAGGGGGCACGCGTCACAGATACGCAGTATTTT.

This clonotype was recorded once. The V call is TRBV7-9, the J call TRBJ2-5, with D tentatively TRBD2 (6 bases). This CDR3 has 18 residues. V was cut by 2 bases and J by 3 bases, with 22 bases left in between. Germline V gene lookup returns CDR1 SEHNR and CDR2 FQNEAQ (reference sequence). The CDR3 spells CASSLSSLGRRGEETQYF. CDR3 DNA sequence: TGTGCCAGCAGCTTAAGCTCCTTGGGACGGAGGGGAGAAGAGACCCAGTACTTC.

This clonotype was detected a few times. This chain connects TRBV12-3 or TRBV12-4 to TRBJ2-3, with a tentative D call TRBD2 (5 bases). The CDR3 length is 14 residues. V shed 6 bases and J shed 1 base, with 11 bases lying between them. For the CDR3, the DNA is TGTGCCAGCAGGCTTCAACTAGGCACAGATACGCAGTATTTT. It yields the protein CASRLQLGTDTQYF.

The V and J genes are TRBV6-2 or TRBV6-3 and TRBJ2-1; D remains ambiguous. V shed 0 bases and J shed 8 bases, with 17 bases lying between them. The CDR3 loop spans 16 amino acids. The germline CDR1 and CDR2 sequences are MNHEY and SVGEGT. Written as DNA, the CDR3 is TGTGCCAGCAGTTACTCGAGCATCCGGAGTTTTGATGAGCAGTTCTTC. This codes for CASSYSSIRSFDEQFF.

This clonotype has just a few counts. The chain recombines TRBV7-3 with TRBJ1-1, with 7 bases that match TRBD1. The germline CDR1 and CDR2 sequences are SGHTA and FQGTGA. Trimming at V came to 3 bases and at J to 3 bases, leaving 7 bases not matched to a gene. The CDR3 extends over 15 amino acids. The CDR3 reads CASSFAGGLDTEAFF. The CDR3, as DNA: TGTGCCAGCAGCTTCGCAGGGGGGCTTGACACTGAAGCTTTCTTT.

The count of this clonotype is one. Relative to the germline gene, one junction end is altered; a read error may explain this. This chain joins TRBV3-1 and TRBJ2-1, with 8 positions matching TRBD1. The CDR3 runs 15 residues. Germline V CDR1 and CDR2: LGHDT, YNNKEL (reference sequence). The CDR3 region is CASSHRTGYYNEKFF. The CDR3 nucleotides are TGTGCCAGCAGCCACCGGACAGGGTACTACAATGAGAAGTTCTTC.

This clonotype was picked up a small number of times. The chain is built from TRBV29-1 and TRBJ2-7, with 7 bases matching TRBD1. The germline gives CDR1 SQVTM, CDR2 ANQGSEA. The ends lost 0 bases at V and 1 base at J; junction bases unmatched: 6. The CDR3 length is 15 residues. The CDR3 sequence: CSVEEAGTASYEQYF. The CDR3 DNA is TGCAGCGTTGAAGAGGCCGGGACAGCTTCCTACGAGCAGTACTTC.

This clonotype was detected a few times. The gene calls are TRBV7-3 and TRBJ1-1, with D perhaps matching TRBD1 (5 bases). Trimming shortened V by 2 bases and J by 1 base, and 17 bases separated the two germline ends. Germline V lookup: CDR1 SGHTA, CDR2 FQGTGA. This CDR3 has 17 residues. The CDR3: CASSLSFERGRNTEAFF. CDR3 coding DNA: TGTGCCAGCAGCTTATCTTTCGAGAGGGGCCGGAACACTGAAGCTTTCTTT. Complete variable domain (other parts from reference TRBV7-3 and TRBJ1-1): GAGVSQTPSNKVTEKGKYVELRCDPISGHTALYWYRQSLGQGPEFLIYFQGTGAADDSGLPNDRFFAVRPEGSVSTLKIQRTERGDSAVYLCASSLSFERGRNTEAFFGQGTRLTVV.

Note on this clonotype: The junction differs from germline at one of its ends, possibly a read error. CDR3 protein: CASSQTTRPAPETQYF. The CDR3 coding sequence is TGTGCTAGCAGTCAGACTACTAGGCCGGCTCCGGAGACCCAGTACTTC. The J gene is TRBJ2-5, the V gene TRBV7-7; D is perhaps TRBD2 (5 bases). This CDR3 is built from 16 residues. CDR1 and CDR2 (germline): SSHAT, FNYEAQ (reference sequence).

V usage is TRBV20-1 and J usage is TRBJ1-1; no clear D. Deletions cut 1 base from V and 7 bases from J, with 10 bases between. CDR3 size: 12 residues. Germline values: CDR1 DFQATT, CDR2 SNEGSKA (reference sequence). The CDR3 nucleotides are TGCAGTGCTAGAGGGTTGACACATGAAGCTTTCTTT. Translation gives CSARGLTHEAFF.

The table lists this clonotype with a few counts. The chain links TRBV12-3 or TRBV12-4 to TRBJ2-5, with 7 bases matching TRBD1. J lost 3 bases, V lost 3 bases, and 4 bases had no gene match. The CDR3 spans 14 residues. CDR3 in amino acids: CASSFTGAKETQYF. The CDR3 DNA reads TGTGCCAGCAGTTTTACAGGGGCCAAAGAGACCCAGTACTTC.